The present T cell receptor (beta chain) was sequenced within a study of CD8+ T cells in alopecia areata. The wider study: For 6 to 18 months, tofacitinib was taken, and 6 months off drug followed. Broader study findings: Clonality in lesional scalp, especially alopecia totalis/universalis, exceeded that of normal scalp.

CDR3 size: 19 residues. The V and J ends lost 0 bases and 1 base, in that order; junction bases with no gene match: 4. Punch biopsies of lesional scalp, plus peripheral blood, were taken from alopecia areata patients. Sorting from PBMCs produced CD4+ and CD8+ T cells. Extracted RNA was reverse transcribed, and the resulting cDNA served as sequencing template. TCRdb's copy holds only in-frame clones and misses some; the assay was immunoSEQ multiplex PCR. The sample has about 130,000 clones, roughly 53% seen once. This clone was seen only a few times. Antigen unknown. This clonotype originated in a human donor with alopecia areata. V and J are TRBV23-1 and TRBJ2-6, with 12 bases that match TRBD1. TRBV23-1 is identified as an open reading frame with a role that is uncertain. The material sequenced was CD4+ T cells sorted from blood, taken at week 0. CDR3 amino acids: CASSQSEGQGASGANVLTF. DNA of the CDR3: TGCGCCAGCAGTCAATCGGAGGGACAGGGGGCTTCTGGGGCCAACGTCCTGACTTTC.